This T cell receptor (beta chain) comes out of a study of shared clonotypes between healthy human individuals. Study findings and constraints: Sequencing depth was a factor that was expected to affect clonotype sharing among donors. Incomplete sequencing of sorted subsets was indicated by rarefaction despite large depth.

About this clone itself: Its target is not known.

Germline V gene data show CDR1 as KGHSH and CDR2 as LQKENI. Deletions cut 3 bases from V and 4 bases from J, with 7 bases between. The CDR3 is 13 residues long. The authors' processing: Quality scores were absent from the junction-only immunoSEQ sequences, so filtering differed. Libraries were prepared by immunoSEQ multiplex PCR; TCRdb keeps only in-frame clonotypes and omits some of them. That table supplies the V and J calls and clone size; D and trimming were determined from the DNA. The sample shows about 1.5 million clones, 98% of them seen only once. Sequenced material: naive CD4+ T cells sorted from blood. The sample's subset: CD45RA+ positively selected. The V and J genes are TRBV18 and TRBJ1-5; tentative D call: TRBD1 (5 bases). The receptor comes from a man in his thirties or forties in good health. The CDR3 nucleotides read TGTGCCAGCTCACCGGACAAAAATCAGCCCCAGCATTTT. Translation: CASSPDKNQPQHF.